This TCR beta chain was identified in a study of CD8+CD57+ T cells in acquired aplastic anemia. Overall study context: Across the sorted CD4+ and CD8+ cells, DNA amounts averaged roughly 3 ug. Whole-study findings and limits: Found in both controls and patients were almost 30 CD8+ CDR3 sequences.

It was patients with CD8+CD57+ cell expansion by flow cytometry who were chosen for sequencing. Patients were therapy-naive when their blood was sampled. CDR1 SEHNR and CDR2 FQNEAQ come from the germline V gene (reference sequence). V lost 10 bases and J lost 7, with 14 bases in between. CDR3 size: 12 residues. This clonotype has ten or more counts. Its antigen remains unknown. CDR3 and TCR beta VDJ profiling relied on genomic DNA as the template. TCRdb ran MiXCR on the reads and lists one entry per CDR3 protein. The sample holds 200,000 to 250,000 distinct CDR3 sequences, 45% to 50% seen once. Sequenced sample: sorted CD4+, CD8+, or CD8+CD57+ T cells (not recorded which) from PBMCs. V and J are TRBV7-9 and TRBJ2-1; D gene uncertain. The TCR sequence derives from a human donor with aplastic anemia. As DNA, the CDR3 is TGTGCCATCGTCTGGCTCCCTAATGAGCAGTTCTTC. Translated: CAIVWLPNEQFF.